This entry lists 12 T cell receptor beta chains sequenced from one sample in a study of T-cell memory formation after mild COVID-19. Via MiXCR, TCRdb re-called the 5' RACE reads, giving one row per CDR3 protein. The top ten hold about 29% of the sample, which has around 90,000 distinct CDR3 sequences, more than 10% seen once. Sequencing used PBMCs or a T cell subset sorted from them (not recorded which). These receptors were obtained from an adult woman who had mild COVID-19 (a few samples of this study predate the infection). Cell type and time point are not known.

This chain joins TRBV2 and TRBJ2-7; D may be TRBD1 (6 bases). Germline V gene data show CDR1 as SNHLY and CDR2 as FYNNEI. V lost 6 bases and J 5 bases, leaving 23 bases between the germline ends. The length of the CDR3 is 16 residues. This CDR3 is CASSNPQGTLDHEQYF. The CDR3 DNA sequence: TGTGCCAGCAGCAATCCCCAGGGGACGCTGGACCACGAGCAGTACTTC.

Here the CDR3 reads CASDSASGFSSIYEQYF. CDR3 bases: TGTGCCAGCGATAGCGCCTCGGGGTTCTCGTCGATCTACGAGCAGTACTTC. The chain has TRBV7-9 and TRBJ2-7, with D perhaps matching TRBD2 (5 bases). The CDR3 consists of 17 residues. Germline-derived CDR1 and CDR2 are SEHNR and FQNEAQ (reference sequence). V was trimmed by 8 bases and J by 3 bases, leaving 26 bases between them.

The chain uses TRBV7-9 and TRBJ2-7; TRBD2 agrees at 8 bases. The CDR3 has 16 residues. V shed 8 bases, J shed 7 bases, and the junction held 19 bases outside the gene matches. Per germline, CDR1 SEHNR and CDR2 FQNEAQ (reference sequence). CDR3 protein: CASRLSLTAGDGEQYF. CDR3 bases: TGTGCCAGCCGTCTTTCGCTGACAGCGGGGGACGGTGAGCAGTACTTC.

J is TRBJ1-5 and V is TRBV20-1; no clear D. This CDR3 spans 17 amino acids. CDR1 DFQATT and CDR2 SNEGSKA come from the germline V gene (reference sequence). Trimming stripped 1 base from V and 0 bases from J, with 16 bases between. CDR3 bases: TGCAGTGCTAGAGTAAAGGGCGGGAGCCATAGCAATCAGCCCCAGCATTTT. It codes for CSARVKGGSHSNQPQHF.

This clonotype was recorded many times. V gene TRBV4-3 combines with J gene TRBJ2-7; 7 positions match TRBD2. Losses at the gene ends were 3 bases for V and 0 bases for J; bases not matched to a gene: 8. The CDR3 contains 16 residues. Per the germline V gene, CDR1 is LGHNA and CDR2 is YSLEER. The CDR3 here is CASSQGIAGLSYEQYF. CDR3 nucleotides: TGCGCCAGCAGCCAGGGGATAGCGGGCCTCTCCTACGAGCAGTACTTC.

This clonotype was seen only a few times. The rearrangement joins TRBV15 to TRBJ2-3; D gene ambiguous. This CDR3 is 16 amino acids long. Germline CDR1 is LNHNV and CDR2 is YYDKDF (reference sequence). Trimming stripped 2 bases from V and 0 bases from J, with 12 bases between. The CDR3 DNA reads TGTGCCACCAGCAGAACCCGCCTCACTAGCACAGATACGCAGTATTTT. It yields the protein CATSRTRLTSTDTQYF.

This clonotype showed up many times. This chain uses TRBV12-3 or TRBV12-4 with TRBJ2-3; D unresolved. Trimming cost V 7 bases and J 4 bases, with 15 bases left between them. The length of the CDR3 is 14 residues. This CDR3 reads CASTLRWAADTQYF. CDR3 in DNA: TGTGCCAGCACCCTACGTTGGGCCGCAGATACGCAGTATTTT.

This clonotype was detected only a few times. The chain is built from TRBV7-8 and TRBJ2-3; possibly TRBD2 for D (7 bases). This CDR3 is built from 16 residues. Germline-derived CDR1 and CDR2 are SGHVS and FQNEAQ. The V end was cut by 1 base, the J end by 1 base, with 12 bases between. The CDR3 here is CASSLVGGAGTDTQYF. As DNA, the CDR3 is TGTGCCAGCAGCTTAGTGGGGGGGGCGGGCACAGATACGCAGTATTTT.

The V and J genes are TRBV5-1 and TRBJ2-3; 7 bases are a match to TRBD2. Unmatched junction bases numbered 9, after V lost 2 bases and J lost 6 bases. The CDR3 covers 15 residues. Germline CDR1 reads SGHRS; CDR2 reads YFSETQ. The chain's CDR3 is CASSFASGGADTQYF. CDR3 nucleotide sequence: TGCGCCAGCAGCTTCGCTAGCGGAGGTGCCGATACGCAGTATTTT.

In its sample, this clonotype was seen a few times. The chain couples TRBV24-1 to TRBJ2-7; 9 bases align to TRBD1. CDR1 is KGHDR, CDR2 SFDVKD, per germline. The CDR3 is 15 residues long. Losses at the gene ends were 7 bases for V and 2 bases for J; bases not matched to a gene: 8. The CDR3 loop reads CATSPGQGPTYEQYF. The CDR3 nucleotides read TGTGCCACCAGCCCGGGACAGGGACCTACCTACGAGCAGTACTTC.

The chain carries TRBV27 and TRBJ2-2; TRBD1 matches 8 bases. The ends lost 3 bases at V and 6 bases at J; junction bases unmatched: 9. Germline V gene lookup returns CDR1 MNHEY and CDR2 SMNVEV (reference sequence). The CDR3 length is 16 residues. CDR3 nucleotides: TGTGCCAGCAGTTTCCCACAGGGGGAATTGGCCGGGGAGCTGTTTTTT. Its protein product is CASSFPQGELAGELFF.

The chain combines TRBV5-4 with TRBJ2-7; either TRBD1 or TRBD2 may fit D (5 bases each). The germline V gene has CDR1 SGHNT and CDR2 YYREEE (reference sequence). This CDR3 has 15 amino acids. V was shortened by 1 base and J by 2 bases, with 13 bases between the two germline ends. CDR3 bases: TGTGCCAGCAGCTTGCGAGGGGCCGTTCCCTACGAGCAGTACTTC. The encoded protein is CASSLRGAVPYEQYF.